This T cell receptor beta chain was retrieved from a study of prognosis after radiotherapy for stage I lung cancer (dated by TCRdb to the early 2020s). Notes on the research overall: Between early 2018 and 2019, 15 to 20 stage I NSCLC patients were enrolled in Nanjing, China. Among the enrolled patients, about 13 had newly diagnosed primary stage I lung tumors, while about 5 had oligometastatic NSCLC following surgical resection of the primary tumor. All patients were considered medically inoperable, owing to comorbidities in more than ten and refusal of surgery in about seven. Ages in the cohort of more than 10 men and a handful of women ranged from about 50 to 90 years, with a median of 74. Tumor histology was squamous cell carcinoma in over 5 patients and adenocarcinoma in about a dozen. SBRT was given in 3 to 5 fractions with a biologically effective dose of at least 100 Gy, using image-guided IMRT or VMAT. No patient received concurrent therapy alongside SBRT. Distant metastases were developed by four of the 19 patients after SBRT, at a median of 7 months, whereas no significant progression was observed in the other 15 patients. Peripheral blood TCR beta repertoires were profiled in stage I NSCLC patients before and after stereotactic body radiotherapy, and the repertoires were related to distant failure. The study took one blood sample before SBRT and one after SBRT from each of roughly 20 patients and sequenced all 38 samples. What the research found in general, with its limitations: Post-SBRT Shannon entropy and its change from baseline were lower in patients who developed distant metastases; baseline Shannon entropy was not associated with metastases. Differences in TRBV and TRBJ usage frequencies by metastasis status were reportedly observed in two V genes at baseline and in ten or so V and two J genes after SBRT. The small cohort and short follow-up limited the study, so independent validation of the findings is needed. None of the reported P values were adjusted for multiple comparisons. After SBRT, the number of unique TCR clones decreased (median about 9,900 before versus 6,500 to 7,500 after; Wilcoxon paired P=0.011). No determination of tumor specificity was made for expanded TCR clones.

The TCR beta CDR3 region was amplified from genomic DNA by two rounds of multiplex PCR. In the first round of PCR, primers specific to each TRBV and TRBJ gene were used, and the primer sequences are filed in Chinese patent CN105087789A. Universal primers were used in the second PCR round. The Roche High Pure PCR Template Preparation Kit was used to extract genomic DNA from frozen PBMCs. The libraries underwent paired-end sequencing with 151 bp reads on an Illumina HiSeq 3000. The paper's processing steps were these. CutAdapt was used to discard raw reads that did not contain the multiplex PCR primer sequences. Using PEAR, the high-quality paired reads were merged into contigs. By aligning each contig to reference sequences, MiXCR assigned the TRB V, D and J gene segments to that contig. CDR3 sequences were clustered by base quality and sequence similarity to remove sequencing errors. Diversity was measured as Shannon entropy normalized by the natural log of productive TCR sequence number. Clonality was defined as one minus Shannon entropy divided by the natural log of the number of unique clonotypes. Progression-free survival cut-offs for repertoire metrics were chosen using the Youden index of ROC curves, with analyses run in R 3.5.3. Clones were called with MiXCR by TCRdb after fastp trimmed the public reads at Q25, and only in-frame beta chains were retained. Duplicate CDR3 protein sequences are folded into a single record with the most common DNA and genes. The V and J calls and clone size are TCRdb's, not the authors'. Present in this sample are 30,000 to 40,000 distinct CDR3 sequences, 30% to 35% of which were seen just once. The ten largest account for roughly 26% of the sample.

All patients had node-negative disease on CT and PET/CT, and none had a history of other malignancies or prior chemotherapy or radiotherapy. At each of the two time points, around 5.9 milliliters of peripheral venous blood were collected into EDTA tubes. Ficoll-Paque Plus density-gradient centrifugation was used to isolate PBMCs. Right after collection, samples were kept at -80 degrees C until analysis. CDR1 and CDR2 were assigned from the germline V gene as SGHRS and YFSETQ. The CDR3 spans 14 residues, from the cysteine through the phenylalanine. The sequence is cut down to CDR3 DNA, 42 bases in frame from base 1. The V end loses 0 bases and the J end loses 5 bases, and a stretch of 11 bases separates them. This clonotype was picked up many times. Its antigen is currently not known. No base quality values were provided; no much bigger clone lies one nucleotide off.

The sequence is built from TRBV5-1 and TRBJ1-1; TRBD1 might be the D gene, on 5 matching bases. The material was PBMCs, obtained before or after stereotactic body radiation therapy (not recorded which). This TCR was sampled from a donor over 45 with non-small cell lung cancer. The nucleotide sequence reads as follows: TGCGCCAGCAGCTTGGAGGGACGGACGACTGAAGCTTTCTTT. This gives the protein CASSLEGRTTEAFF.